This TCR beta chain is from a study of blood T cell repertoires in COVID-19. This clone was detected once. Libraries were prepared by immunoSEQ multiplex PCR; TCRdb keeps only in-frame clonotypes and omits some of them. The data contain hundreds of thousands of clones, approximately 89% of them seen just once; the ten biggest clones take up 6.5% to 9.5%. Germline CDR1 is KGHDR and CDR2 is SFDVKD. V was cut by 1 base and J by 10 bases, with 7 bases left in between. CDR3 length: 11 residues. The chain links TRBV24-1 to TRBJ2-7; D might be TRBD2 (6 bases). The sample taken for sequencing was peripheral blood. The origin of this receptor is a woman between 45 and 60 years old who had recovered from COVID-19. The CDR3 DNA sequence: TGTGCCACCAGTGATTTCGGGGGACAGTACTTC. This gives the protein CATSDFGGQYF.